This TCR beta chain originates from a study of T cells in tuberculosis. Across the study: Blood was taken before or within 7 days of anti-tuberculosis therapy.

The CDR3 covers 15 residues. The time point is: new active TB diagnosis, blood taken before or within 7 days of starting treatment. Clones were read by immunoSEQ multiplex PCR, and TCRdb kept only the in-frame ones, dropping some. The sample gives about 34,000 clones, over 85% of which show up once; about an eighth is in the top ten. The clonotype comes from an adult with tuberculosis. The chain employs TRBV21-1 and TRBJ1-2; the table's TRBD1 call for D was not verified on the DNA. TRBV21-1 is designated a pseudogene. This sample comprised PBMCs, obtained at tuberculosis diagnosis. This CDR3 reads CASSETGSLNYGYTF. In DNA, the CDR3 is TGTGCCAGCAGCGAGACAGGGTCCCTCAACTATGGCTACACCTTC.